This T cell receptor (beta chain) appears in the sequencing data of a study of blood T cell repertoires in COVID-19. Study in general: Researchers got acute and convalescent COVID-19 samples from the United States, Italy and Spain. PBMCs, B-cell-depleted T cells, or T cells were the source of the cDNA or gDNA that made up the material.

In the study's own analysis: Reference gene primer amplification gave nucleated cell count estimates. Generated by immunoSEQ multiplex PCR, the TCRdb table keeps only in-frame clones and is missing some. The V and J calls and clone size are taken from that table; D and trimming were inferred from the DNA. The repertoire has about 85,000 clones, nearly 90% of them found once; the top ten carry 3.5% to 5%. V was cut by 4 bases and J by 4 bases, with 12 bases left in between. CDR3 size: 14 residues. CDR1 and CDR2 (germline): SGHTA, FQGNSA. The rearrangement links TRBV7-2 to TRBJ2-3, with D perhaps matching TRBD1 (5 bases). The specimen was peripheral blood. The TCR was taken from a woman aged 80 or over with active or convalescent COVID-19. CDR3 region: CASSSLRVSDTQYF. CDR3 in DNA: TGTGCCAGCAGCTCACTCAGGGTATCAGATACGCAGTATTTT.